The 5 T cell receptor beta chains reported below all come from one sample, sequenced in a study of human T cells and chemical hapten exposure. Regarding time point: patch test 1, 2 weeks after DPC sensitization. Regarding treatment: therapeutic diphenylcyclopropenone sensitization with weekly scalp DPC. MiXCR, run by TCRdb on the RACE reads, gives a single entry per CDR3 protein. The sample holds 95,000 to 150,000 distinct CDR3 sequences, roughly 13% seen once. The sequenced sample was whole blood, obtained in connection with sensitization to the hapten diphenylcyclopropenone (DPC). The receptors were sampled from a man younger than 35 with alopecia areata. Some clones in this sample may be carry-over from other donors' samples.

This chain joins TRBV2 and TRBJ1-2, with D possibly TRBD1 on 5 matching bases. Trimming took 5 bases from V and 4 from J, leaving 11 bases between them. The V gene's germline CDR1 is SNHLY and CDR2 FYNNEI. CDR3 length: 13 amino acids. The CDR3, as DNA: TGTGCCAGCAGTTCGGACACTAGCTATGGCTACACCTTC. This translates into CASSSDTSYGYTF.

The chain recombines TRBV25-1 with TRBJ2-3, with D hard to call. The CDR3 length is 13 residues. Per germline, CDR1 MGHDK and CDR2 SYGVNS. The V gene lost 4 bases and the J gene lost 2 bases, with 7 bases spanning the gap. The DNA of the CDR3 is TGTGCCAGCAGTGTCCCAGCCACAGATACGCAGTATTTT. Translation gives CASSVPATDTQYF.

For this clonotype: At one end the junction does not follow the germline gene, possibly because of a read error. The genes are TRBV10-3 and TRBJ1-5; maybe TRBD1 (5 bases). Germline V gives CDR1 ENHRY, CDR2 SYGVKD. This CDR3 has 14 residues. The CDR3 loop reads CANSPGASNQPQHF. CDR3 sequence (DNA): TGTGCCAACAGTCCCGGGGCTAGCAATCAGCCCCAGCATTTT.

This clonotype was found a few times. The rearrangement uses TRBV29-1 and TRBJ1-2; D is uncertain. Germline-derived CDR1 and CDR2 are SQVTM and ANQGSEA. The CDR3 is 11 residues long. CDR3 sequence (DNA): TGCAGTGCCAGAGTGAGTGATGGCTACACCTTC. Encoded protein: CSARVSDGYTF.

Only a few counts were recorded for this clonotype. The chain employs TRBV19 and TRBJ1-5; 7 positions match TRBD1. The CDR3 runs to 15 residues. V dropped 7 bases and J dropped 4; count of bases not matched to a gene: 10. The germline V gene encodes CDR1 LNHDA and CDR2 SQIVND (reference sequence). CDR3 in amino acids: CASIPSGQENQPQHF. In DNA form, the CDR3 reads TGTGCCAGTATCCCCTCCGGACAGGAAAATCAGCCCCAGCATTTT.